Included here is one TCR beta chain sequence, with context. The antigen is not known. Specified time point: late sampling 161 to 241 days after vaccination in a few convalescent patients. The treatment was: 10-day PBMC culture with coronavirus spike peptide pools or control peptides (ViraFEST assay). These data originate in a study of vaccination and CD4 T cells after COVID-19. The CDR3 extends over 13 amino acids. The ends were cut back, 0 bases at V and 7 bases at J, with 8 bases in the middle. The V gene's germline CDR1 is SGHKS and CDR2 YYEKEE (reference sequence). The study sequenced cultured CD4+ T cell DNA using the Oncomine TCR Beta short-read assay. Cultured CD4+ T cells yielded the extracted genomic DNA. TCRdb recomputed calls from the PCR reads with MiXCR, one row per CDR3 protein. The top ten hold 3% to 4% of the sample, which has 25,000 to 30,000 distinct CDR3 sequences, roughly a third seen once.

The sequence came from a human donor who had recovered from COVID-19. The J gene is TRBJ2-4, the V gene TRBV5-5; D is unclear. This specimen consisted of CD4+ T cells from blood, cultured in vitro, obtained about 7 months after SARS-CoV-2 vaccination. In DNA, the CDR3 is TGTGCCAGCAGCTTGGAGTCTCAGAACATTCAGTACTTC. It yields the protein CASSLESQNIQYF.